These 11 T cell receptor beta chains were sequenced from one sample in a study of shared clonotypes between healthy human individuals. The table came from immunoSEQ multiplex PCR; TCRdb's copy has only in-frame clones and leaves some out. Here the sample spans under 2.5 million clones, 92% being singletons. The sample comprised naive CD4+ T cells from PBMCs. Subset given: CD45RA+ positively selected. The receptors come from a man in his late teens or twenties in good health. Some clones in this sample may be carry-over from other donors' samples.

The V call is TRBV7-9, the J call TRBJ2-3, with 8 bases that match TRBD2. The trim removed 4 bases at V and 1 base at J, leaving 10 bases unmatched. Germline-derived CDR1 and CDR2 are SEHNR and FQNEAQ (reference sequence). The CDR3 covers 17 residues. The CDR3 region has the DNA TGTGCCAGCAGCTCGAGGTTAGCGGGACGGGGCACAGATACGCAGTATTTT. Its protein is CASSSRLAGRGTDTQYF.

The CDR3 spells CASTKEVFYEQYF. The CDR3 nucleotides are TGTGCCAGCACTAAGGAGGTTTTCTACGAGCAGTACTTC. The chain joins TRBV28 to TRBJ2-7; D might be TRBD2 (5 bases). CDR3 length: 13 residues. Looked up from germline, CDR1 is MDHEN and CDR2 is SYDVKM. V lost 7 bases, J lost 3 bases, and 13 bases lay in between. The complete variable domain, with remaining parts taken from reference TRBV28 and TRBJ2-7, reads DVKVTQSSRYLVKRTGEKVFLECVQDMDHENMFWYRQDPGLGLRLIYFSYDVKMKEKGDIPEGYSVSREKKERFSLILESASTNQTSMYLCASTKEVFYEQYFGPGTRLTVT.

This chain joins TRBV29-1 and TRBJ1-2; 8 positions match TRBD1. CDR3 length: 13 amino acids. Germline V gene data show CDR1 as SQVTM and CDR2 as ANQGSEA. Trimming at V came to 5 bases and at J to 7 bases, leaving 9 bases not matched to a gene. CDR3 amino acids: CSVSAGGASGYTF. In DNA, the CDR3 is TGCAGCGTTAGTGCAGGGGGCGCAAGTGGCTACACCTTC.

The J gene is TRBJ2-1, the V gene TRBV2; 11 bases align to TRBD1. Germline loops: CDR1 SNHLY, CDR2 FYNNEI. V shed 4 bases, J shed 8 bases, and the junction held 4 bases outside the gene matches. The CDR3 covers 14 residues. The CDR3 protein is CASSVDRGQDEQFF. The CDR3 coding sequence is TGTGCCAGCAGTGTGGACAGGGGGCAGGATGAGCAGTTCTTC.

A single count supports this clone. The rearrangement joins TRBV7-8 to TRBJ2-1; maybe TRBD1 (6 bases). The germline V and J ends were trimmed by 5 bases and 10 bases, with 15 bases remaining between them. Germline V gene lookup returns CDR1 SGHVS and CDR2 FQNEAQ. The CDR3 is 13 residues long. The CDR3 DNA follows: TGTGCCAGCAGCGTTGCAGGGGTGAGGGAGCAGTTCTTC. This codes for CASSVAGVREQFF.

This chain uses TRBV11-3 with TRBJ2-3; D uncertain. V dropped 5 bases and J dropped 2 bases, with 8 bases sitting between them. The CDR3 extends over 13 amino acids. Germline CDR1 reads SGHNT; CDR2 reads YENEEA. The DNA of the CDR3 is TGTGCCAGCAGCCGCGGACCCACAGATACGCAGTATTTT. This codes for CASSRGPTDTQYF.

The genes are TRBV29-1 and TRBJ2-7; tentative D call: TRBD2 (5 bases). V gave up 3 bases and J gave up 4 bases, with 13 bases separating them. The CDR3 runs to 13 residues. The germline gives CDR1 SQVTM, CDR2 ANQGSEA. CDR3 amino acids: CSVEGVGPYEQYF. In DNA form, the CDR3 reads TGCAGCGTTGAGGGAGTAGGACCTTACGAGCAGTACTTC.

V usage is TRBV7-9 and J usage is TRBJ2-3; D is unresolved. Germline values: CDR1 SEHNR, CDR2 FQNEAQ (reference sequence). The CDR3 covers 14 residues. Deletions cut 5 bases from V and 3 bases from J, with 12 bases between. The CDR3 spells CASSRLGKTDTQYF. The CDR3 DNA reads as TGTGCCAGCAGCCGATTGGGGAAGACAGATACGCAGTATTTT.

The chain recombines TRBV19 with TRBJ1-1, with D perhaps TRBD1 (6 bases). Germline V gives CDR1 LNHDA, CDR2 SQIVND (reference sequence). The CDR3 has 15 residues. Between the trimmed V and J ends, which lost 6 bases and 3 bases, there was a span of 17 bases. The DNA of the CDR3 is TGTGCCAGTAGGCTCCGGGGGGCGGCGGACACTGAAGCTTTCTTT. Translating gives CASRLRGAADTEAFF. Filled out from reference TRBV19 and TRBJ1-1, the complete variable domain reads DGGITQSPKYLFRKEGQNVTLSCEQNLNHDAMYWYRQDPGQGLRLIYYSQIVNDFQKGDIAEGYSVSREKKESFPLTVTSAQKNPTAFYLCASRLRGAADTEAFFGQGTRLTVV.

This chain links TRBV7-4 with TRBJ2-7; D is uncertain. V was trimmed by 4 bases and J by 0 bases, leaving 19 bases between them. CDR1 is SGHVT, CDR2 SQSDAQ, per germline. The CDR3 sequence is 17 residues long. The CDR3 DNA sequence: TGTGCCAGCAGCTGTCCCGAGACCCGGAACAGCTCCTACGAGCAGTACTTC. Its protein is CASSCPETRNSSYEQYF.

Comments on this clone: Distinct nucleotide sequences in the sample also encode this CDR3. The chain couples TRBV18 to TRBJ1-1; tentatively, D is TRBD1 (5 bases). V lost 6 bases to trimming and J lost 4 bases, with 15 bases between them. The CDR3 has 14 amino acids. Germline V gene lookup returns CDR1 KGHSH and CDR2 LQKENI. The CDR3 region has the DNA TGTGCCAGCTCGCCTTCGGGGGGGAGCACTGAAGCTTTCTTT. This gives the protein CASSPSGGSTEAFF.